This T cell receptor beta chain originates from a study of metastatic and nonmetastatic thyroid tumors. TCRdb reanalyzed the PCR reads with MiXCR. This table holds tens of thousands of clones, 13% found once. The entire patient cohort was treatment-naive prior to thyroid surgery. The V and J ends lost 5 bases and 0 bases respectively, with 20 bases between them. The CDR3 consists of 17 residues. The germline V gene encodes CDR1 SNHLY and CDR2 FYNNEI. This clone has ten or more counts. This chain connects TRBV2 to TRBJ2-7; D is possibly TRBD1 (5 bases). This sequence was found in a female donor with papillary thyroid cancer or a benign thyroid nodule (not recorded which). Some clones in this sample may be carry-over from other donors' samples. What was sequenced was blood. The CDR3 DNA reads as TGTGCCAGCAGTCCACTGTTCATGGCAGGGCCCTCCTACGAGCAGTACTTC. Protein product: CASSPLFMAGPSYEQYF.